This entry lists 24 T cell receptor beta chains sequenced from one sample in a study of T cell repertoires in cytomegalovirus infection. No antigens are known for them. TCRdb reprocessed the reads via MiXCR and lists one record per CDR3 protein. The sample lists 50,000 or so distinct CDR3 sequences; 20% were seen once. The sample in question was CD8+ T cells from cultured PBMCs, obtained from culture after CMV antigen stimulation. The receptors here all came from a human donor in good health (CMV status not recorded). Some clones in this sample may be carry-over from other donors' samples.

The rearrangement joins TRBV11-1 to TRBJ2-1, with TRBD1 matching over 9 bases. This CDR3 region has 19 residues. Unmatched junction bases numbered 17, after V lost 4 bases and J lost 4 bases. Germline V gives CDR1 SGHAT, CDR2 FQDESV (reference sequence). CDR3 sequence reads: CASSSRDRARLRLYNEQFF. CDR3 nucleotide sequence: TGTGCCAGCAGCTCCCGGGACAGGGCCCGTTTACGACTTTACAATGAGCAGTTCTTC.

The rearrangement links TRBV7-9 to TRBJ2-1, with 8 bases aligning to TRBD2. J gave up 8 bases and V 2 bases, and 2 bases lay outside the gene matches. The length of the CDR3 is 13 residues. Germline lookup yields CDR1 SEHNR and CDR2 FQNEAQ (reference sequence). The CDR3 DNA reads as TGTGCCAGCAGCTTAATCGGGGGGGATGAGCAGTTCTTC. This translates into CASSLIGGDEQFF.

The chain links TRBV7-6 to TRBJ2-1; D is ambiguous. The CDR3 consists of 13 residues. Between the trimmed V and J ends, which lost 0 bases and 4 bases, there was a span of 4 bases. The V gene's germline CDR1 is SGHVS and CDR2 FNYEAQ. CDR3 amino acids: CASSLARYNEQFF. CDR3 nucleotide sequence: TGTGCCAGCAGCTTAGCGCGGTACAATGAGCAGTTCTTC.

CDR3 protein: CASSLGTVSSYEQYF. CDR3 sequence (DNA): TGTGCCAGCAGCTTAGGGACAGTCAGCTCCTACGAGCAGTACTTC. The gene calls are TRBV7-2 and TRBJ2-7; TRBD1 is a possible D gene (6 bases). With 1 base removed from V and 0 bases from J, the gap between germline ends came to 10 bases. The V gene's germline CDR1 is SGHTA and CDR2 FQGNSA. The CDR3 runs 15 residues. Based on the CDR3 plus reference TRBV7-2 and TRBJ2-7, the full variable domain is GAGVSQSPSNKVTEKGKDVELRCDPISGHTALYWYRQSLGQGLEFLIYFQGNSAPDKSGLPSDRFSAERTGGSVSTLTIQRTQQEDSAVYLCASSLGTVSSYEQYFGPGTRLTVT.

J is TRBJ2-1 and V is TRBV20-1; D is unclear. Trimming stripped 3 bases from V and 6 bases from J, with 12 bases between. The CDR3 consists of 13 residues. Germline values: CDR1 DFQATT, CDR2 SNEGSKA (reference sequence). The CDR3 nucleotides are TGCAGTGCTAGGTGGGTGGGCGGCAATGAGCAGTTCTTC. Its protein is CSARWVGGNEQFF.

The chain is built from TRBV4-3 and TRBJ2-7, with a weak D call TRBD1 (6 bases). CDR1 is LGHNA and CDR2 is YSLEER in the germline V gene. Between the trimmed V and J ends, which lost 0 bases and 0 bases, there was a span of 12 bases. The CDR3 is 16 residues long. This CDR3 is CASSQDLQGNSYEQYF. For the CDR3, the DNA is TGCGCCAGCAGCCAAGATTTACAGGGCAACTCCTACGAGCAGTACTTC.

This clonotype has at least ten counts. The chain recombines TRBV7-2 with TRBJ2-1, with 7 bases lining up with TRBD2. Germline CDR1 and CDR2: SGHTA and FQGNSA. The CDR3 is 16 residues long. V lost 2 bases to trimming and J lost 10 bases; unmatched junction nucleotides: 14. The CDR3 spells CASSLRGAGIREEQFF. As DNA, the CDR3 is TGTGCCAGCAGCTTACGGGGAGCGGGGATTCGCGAGGAGCAGTTCTTC.

The rearrangement joins TRBV2 to TRBJ1-2, with D unclear. Germline loops: CDR1 SNHLY, CDR2 FYNNEI. V was cut by 3 bases and J by 4 bases, with 9 bases left in between. The CDR3 is 13 amino acids. The CDR3 DNA reads as TGTGCCAGCAGTGACGGGCAGATCTATGGCTACACCTTC. Translation gives CASSDGQIYGYTF.

In this sample, this clonotype turned up many times. The chain joins TRBV27 to TRBJ2-5, with no clear D. Germline CDR1 MNHEY, CDR2 SMNVEV (reference sequence). The CDR3 totals 14 residues. Trimming pared 2 bases from V and 5 bases from J, leaving 12 bases between. For the CDR3, the DNA is TGTGCCAGCAGTTTAAACCATGGAATGGAGACCCAGTACTTC. Protein sequence: CASSLNHGMETQYF.

V usage is TRBV7-2 and J usage is TRBJ2-5; a weak D match, TRBD1 (7 bases). V lost 8 bases and J lost 5, with 21 bases in between. The CDR3 loop spans 15 amino acids. Germline values: CDR1 SGHTA, CDR2 FQGNSA. The CDR3 spells CASGDRAEGLETQYF. The CDR3 DNA reads TGTGCCAGCGGCGACAGGGCGGAGGGGTTGGAGACCCAGTACTTC.

This clonotype was seen only a few times. The chain joins TRBV6-1 to TRBJ2-1, with D maybe TRBD1 (5 bases). V lost 6 bases, J lost 0 bases, and 15 bases lay in between. Germline CDR1 is MNHNS and CDR2 is SASEGT. The length of the CDR3 is 16 residues. The chain's CDR3 is CASRPSQGSSYNEQFF. CDR3 nucleotide sequence: TGTGCCAGCAGGCCCTCTCAGGGTAGCTCCTACAATGAGCAGTTCTTC.

This clonotype was found a few times. The CDR3: CASSLTSLAGESTDTQYF. The CDR3 nucleotides read TGTGCCAGCAGCTTAACCTCACTAGCGGGGGAAAGCACAGATACGCAGTATTTT. The V and J genes are TRBV7-4 and TRBJ2-3, with 11 positions matching TRBD2. Germline values: CDR1 SGHVT, CDR2 SQSDAQ. J gave up 0 bases and V 2 bases, and 7 bases lay outside the gene matches. The CDR3 extends over 18 amino acids.

V usage is TRBV3-1 and J usage is TRBJ2-1, with 11 positions matching TRBD2. The germline V gene encodes CDR1 LGHDT and CDR2 YNNKEL (reference sequence). The CDR3 sequence is 17 residues long. The V segment lost 3 bases and the J segment 0 bases; nucleotides outside the gene matches: 4. DNA for the CDR3: TGTGCCAGCAGCCACCTTACTAGCGGGAGCTCCTACAATGAGCAGTTCTTC. Protein: CASSHLTSGSSYNEQFF.

This clonotype turned up a few times. The rearrangement links TRBV12-3 or TRBV12-4 to TRBJ2-5, with no clear D. The CDR3 has 14 residues. V shed 1 base and J shed 2 bases, with 8 bases lying between them. The chain's CDR3 is CASSLVGNQETQYF. The DNA for the CDR3 is TGTGCCAGCAGTTTAGTGGGCAATCAAGAGACCCAGTACTTC.

The chain recombines TRBV11-3 with TRBJ1-1; TRBD1 is a possible D gene (6 bases). Deletions cut 5 bases from V and 13 bases from J, with 17 bases between. CDR3 length: 12 residues. Germline assignment: CDR1 SGHNT and CDR2 YENEEA. CDR3: CASSGTTSGVFF. Here the CDR3 DNA reads TGTGCCAGCAGCGGGACAACCTCTGGGGTTTTCTTT.

This clonotype was detected a few times. Here the CDR3 reads CASSTRDRSQETQYF. CDR3 nucleotide sequence: TGTGCCAGCAGCACCCGGGACAGATCCCAAGAGACCCAGTACTTC. The rearrangement joins TRBV7-8 to TRBJ2-5; TRBD1 matches 7 bases. The CDR3 runs 15 residues. Per germline, CDR1 SGHVS and CDR2 FQNEAQ. V gave up 5 bases and J gave up 1 base; unmatched junction bases: 7.

This clonotype was counted only a few times. The V and J genes are TRBV19 and TRBJ1-2; D gene uncertain. V shed 5 bases and J shed 5 bases, with 12 bases lying between them. This CDR3 region has 13 residues. Germline V lookup: CDR1 LNHDA, CDR2 SQIVND (reference sequence). The CDR3 nucleotides are TGTGCCAGTAGTTGGACGGGATTTTATGGCTACACCTTC. Translation: CASSWTGFYGYTF.

This clonotype was counted a single time. A much larger clone differs from this one at a single base, so this may be a read error. The V call is TRBV12-3 or TRBV12-4, the J call TRBJ2-3; D is undetermined. The CDR3 sequence is 12 residues long. DNA for the CDR3: TGTACCAGCACTTCCGCCACAGATACGCAGTATTTT. Protein: CTSTSATDTQYF.

In its sample, this clonotype was seen a few times. The chain combines TRBV7-9 with TRBJ2-1; TRBD2 matches at 7 bases. This CDR3 comprises 14 residues. V trimming: 4 bases; J trimming: 7 bases; junction bases outside the gene matches: 7. CDR1 and CDR2 (germline): SEHNR, FQNEAQ (reference sequence). CDR3 in DNA: TGTGCCAGCAGCTCGTCCGCGGGGGTGAATGAGCAGTTCTTC. Its translation is CASSSSAGVNEQFF.

A few counts support this clonotype. CDR3 nucleotide sequence: TGTGCCAGCACCTGGGGCCTTACAGATACGCAGTATTTT. It is translated as CASTWGLTDTQYF. The rearrangement links TRBV6-2 or TRBV6-3 to TRBJ2-3, with D possibly matching TRBD1 (5 bases). Germline V gene data show CDR1 as MNHEY and CDR2 as SVGEGT. The CDR3 is 13 residues long. V was cut by 7 bases and J by 3 bases, with 11 bases left in between.

The chain uses TRBV12-3 or TRBV12-4 and TRBJ2-3, with D possibly being TRBD1 (5 bases). The length of the CDR3 is 15 residues. V lost 5 bases, J lost 0 bases, and 12 bases lay in between. This CDR3 is CASSNRRSSTDTQYF. CDR3 DNA sequence: TGTGCCAGCAGTAACAGGCGATCTAGCACAGATACGCAGTATTTT.

This clonotype has just a few counts. The V gene is TRBV19, the J gene TRBJ1-1, with TRBD1 matching over 8 bases. The CDR3 loop spans 16 amino acids. Trimming cost V 3 bases and J 0 bases; bases outside gene matches: 6. In germline, CDR1 is LNHDA, CDR2 SQIVND (reference sequence). CDR3 loop: CASSMGGTGLNTEAFF. CDR3 nucleotide sequence: TGTGCCAGTAGTATGGGGGGGACAGGTTTGAACACTGAAGCTTTCTTT.

Many counts were recorded for this clonotype. The chain combines TRBV6-2 or TRBV6-3 with TRBJ2-1; a weak D match, TRBD2 (6 bases). Trimming pared 5 bases from V and 1 base from J, leaving 12 bases between. The CDR3 contains 15 residues. CDR1 and CDR2 (germline): MNHEY, SVGEGT. CDR3 sequence: CASSTLGGSYNEQFF. The CDR3 DNA reads TGTGCCAGCAGTACGTTGGGGGGTTCCTACAATGAGCAGTTCTTC.

This clonotype was found a few times. This chain uses TRBV10-3 with TRBJ2-7; 9 bases are shared with TRBD2. The CDR3 covers 16 residues. Per the germline V gene, CDR1 is ENHRY and CDR2 is SYGVKD. The V and J ends lost 8 bases and 0 bases, in that order; junction bases with no gene match: 11. The CDR3 is CAIGPRKRGVSYEQYF. The CDR3 coding sequence is TGTGCCATCGGTCCTCGGAAGCGGGGGGTCTCCTACGAGCAGTACTTC.